This TCR beta chain was found in a study of blood T cell repertoires in COVID-19. Study-wide background: The analysed material was cDNA or gDNA that came from T cells, B-cell-depleted T cells, or PBMCs.

Study processing details: Cell counts per sample came from amplifying reference gene primers. Clones were sequenced by immunoSEQ multiplex PCR, and TCRdb holds only the in-frame ones, with some missing. Clone size and the V and J calls come from that table; the DNA yielded D and trimming. The sample carries 140,000 to 150,000 clones, over 70% recorded once. The length of the CDR3 is 13 residues. The germline V gene has CDR1 SGHRS and CDR2 YFSETQ. The germline V and J ends were trimmed by 1 base and 10 bases, with 14 bases remaining between them. The clonotype originates from a woman aged 60-70 years with acute or convalescent COVID-19. Sample: peripheral blood. J is TRBJ1-1 and V is TRBV5-1; D gene uncertain. CDR3 protein: CASSLKASGVAFF. The CDR3 DNA is TGCGCCAGCAGCTTGAAGGCCTCAGGCGTAGCTTTCTTT.